The table lists the clone carrying this T cell receptor (beta chain) with a few counts. Antigen specificity is unknown. Looked up from germline, CDR1 is MNHNS and CDR2 is SASEGT. There are 12 residues in the CDR3. Trimming took off 9 bases at V and 2 bases at J, with 10 bases between the two ends. The sample comes from a study of cytomegalovirus exposure and HLA in healthy donors. A multiplex PCR was run with 60 Vbeta primers and 13 Jbeta primers. Per the study methods: About 12 million of roughly 81 million unique TCR beta chains were shared, per a later count. Produced via immunoSEQ multiplex PCR; TCRdb's table is partial and in-frame only. V and J calls and clone size are copied from that table; D and trimming were computed from the DNA. This sample has 120,000 to 150,000 clones, with about 80% found just once. Overall study results and limits: When analyzed later, the rates of TCR association showed variation by HLA locus, with DRB1 the most and HLA-C the fewest.

This TCR came from a male donor in good health and CMV-seronegative. V and J are TRBV6-1 and TRBJ1-2; D might be TRBD1 (6 bases). The specimen was PBMCs. The DNA of the CDR3 is TGTGCCAGTGGACAGCTCAACTATGGCTACACCTTC. Translating it yields CASGQLNYGYTF.